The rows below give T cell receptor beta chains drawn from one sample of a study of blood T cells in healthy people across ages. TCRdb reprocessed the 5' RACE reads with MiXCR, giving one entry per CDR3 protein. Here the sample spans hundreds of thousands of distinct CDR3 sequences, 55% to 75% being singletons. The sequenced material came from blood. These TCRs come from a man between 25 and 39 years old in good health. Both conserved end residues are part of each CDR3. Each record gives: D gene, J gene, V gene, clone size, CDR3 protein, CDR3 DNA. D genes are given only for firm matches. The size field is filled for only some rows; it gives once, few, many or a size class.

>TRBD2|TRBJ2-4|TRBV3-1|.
CASSQVSGDGKNIQYF
TGTGCCAGCAGCCAAGTGAGCGGGGATGGCAAAAACATTCAGTACTTC
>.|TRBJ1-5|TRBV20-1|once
CSAREGPIYQPQHF
TGCAGTGCTAGAGAGGGGCCTATTTATCAGCCCCAGCATTTT
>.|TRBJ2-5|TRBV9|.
CASSVALGGETQYF
TGTGCCAGCAGCGTAGCTCTAGGAGGGGAGACCCAGTACTTC
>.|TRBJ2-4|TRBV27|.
CASSPRGASISKNIQYF
TGTGCCAGCAGTCCCCGTGGGGCTTCAATCTCCAAAAACATTCAGTACTTC
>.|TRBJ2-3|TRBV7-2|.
CASSLLGLDTQYF
TGTGCCAGCAGCTTACTAGGATTGGATACGCAGTATTTT
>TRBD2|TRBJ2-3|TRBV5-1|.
CASSASGRGRGDTQYF
TGCGCCAGCAGCGCTAGCGGGAGGGGAAGAGGAGATACGCAGTATTTT
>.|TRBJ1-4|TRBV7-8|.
CASSLAGAGEKLFF
TGTGCCAGCAGCTTAGCCGGGGCGGGTGAAAAACTGTTTTTT
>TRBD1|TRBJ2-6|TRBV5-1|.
CASSLQGTNSGANVLTF
TGCGCCAGCAGCTTACAGGGGACCAACTCTGGGGCCAACGTCCTGACTTTC
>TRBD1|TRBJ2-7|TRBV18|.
CASSRGQPYEQYF
TGTGCCAGCTCACGGGGACAGCCTTACGAGCAGTACTTC
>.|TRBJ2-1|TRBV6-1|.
CASSYREMDEQFF
TGTGCCAGCAGCTACAGGGAGATGGATGAGCAGTTCTTC
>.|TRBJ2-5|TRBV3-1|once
CASSMTRGETQYF
TGTGCCAGCAGCATGACTAGAGGAGAGACCCAGTACTTC
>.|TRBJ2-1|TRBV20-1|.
CSARPGGQSNEQFF
TGCAGTGCTAGACCCGGGGGACAGAGCAATGAGCAGTTCTTC
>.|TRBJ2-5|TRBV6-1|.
CASSEGRLQETQYF
TGTGCCAGCAGTGAAGGACGGTTGCAAGAGACCCAGTACTTC
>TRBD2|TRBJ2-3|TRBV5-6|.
CASSRGGIPQYF
TGTGCCAGCAGCAGGGGAGGGATACCGCAGTATTTT
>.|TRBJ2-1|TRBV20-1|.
CSARDLNGSANEQFF
TGCAGTGCTAGAGATCTCAACGGGAGCGCGAATGAGCAGTTCTTC
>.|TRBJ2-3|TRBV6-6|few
CASSYGATTDTQYF
TGTGCCAGCAGTTACGGGGCCACGACAGATACGCAGTATTTT
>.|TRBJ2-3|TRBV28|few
CASINAGTEGITDTQYF
TGTGCCAGCATTAATGCCGGGACTGAAGGTATCACAGATACGCAGTATTTT
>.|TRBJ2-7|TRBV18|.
CASSPIAVPSYEQYF
TGTGCCAGCTCACCCATAGCGGTACCCTCCTACGAGCAGTACTTC
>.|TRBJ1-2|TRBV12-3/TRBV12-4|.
CASSSRVNYGYTF
TGTGCCAGCAGTTCCAGGGTTAACTATGGCTACACCTTC
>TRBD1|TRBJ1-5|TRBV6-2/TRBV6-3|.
CASSYPPGQAHQPQNF
TGTGCCAGCAGTTACCCACCGGGACAGGCCCATCAGCCCCAGAATTTT
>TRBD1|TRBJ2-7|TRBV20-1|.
CSASKLPQGDEQYF
TGCAGTGCTAGTAAGCTCCCTCAGGGGGACGAGCAGTACTTC
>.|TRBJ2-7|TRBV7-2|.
CASSLGSNGEQYF
TGTGCCAGCAGCTTAGGCAGCAACGGCGAGCAGTACTTC
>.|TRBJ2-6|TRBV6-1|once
CASRGNSAGANVLTF
TGTGCCAGCAGGGGTAATTCCGCTGGGGCCAACGTCCTGACTTTC
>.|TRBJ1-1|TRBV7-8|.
CASSWTTELNTEAFF
TGTGCCAGCAGCTGGACGACAGAATTGAACACTGAAGCTTTCTTT
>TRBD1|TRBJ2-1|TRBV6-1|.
CASSEAGTGEGEQFF
TGTGCCAGCAGTGAAGCGGGGACAGGGGAAGGGGAGCAGTTCTTC
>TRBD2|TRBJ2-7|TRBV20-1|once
CSAGPGLDFYEQYF
TGCAGTGCTGGGCCGGGACTAGATTTCTACGAGCAGTACTTC
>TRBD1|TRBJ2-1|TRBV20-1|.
CSAIPGTGTHEQFF
TGCAGTGCTATACCCGGGACAGGGACCCATGAGCAGTTCTTC
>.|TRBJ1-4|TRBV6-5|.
CASSYSRQRNEKLFF
TGTGCCAGCAGTTACTCGAGACAGAGGAATGAAAAACTGTTTTTT
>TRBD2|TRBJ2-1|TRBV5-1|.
CASSLGLAENYNEQFF
TGCGCCAGCAGCCTAGGACTAGCGGAGAACTACAATGAGCAGTTCTTC
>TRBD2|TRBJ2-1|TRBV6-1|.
CASSASPIAGDRDEQFF
TGTGCCAGCAGTGCCTCCCCTATAGCGGGAGATAGGGATGAGCAGTTCTTC
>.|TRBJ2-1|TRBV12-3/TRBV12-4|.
CASSPGPVTYNEQFF
TGTGCCAGCAGTCCCGGGCCTGTCACTTACAATGAGCAGTTCTTC
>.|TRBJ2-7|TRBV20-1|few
CSARDYPGSSYEQYF
TGCAGTGCTAGAGATTATCCGGGGAGCTCCTACGAGCAGTACTTC
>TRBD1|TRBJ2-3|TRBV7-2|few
CASSLGSSGGVTQYF
TGTGCCAGCAGCTTAGGGTCTTCAGGGGGCGTTACGCAGTATTTT
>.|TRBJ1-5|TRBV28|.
CASSPKSGLYQPQHF
TGTGCCAGCAGTCCAAAAAGCGGGCTCTATCAGCCCCAGCATTTT
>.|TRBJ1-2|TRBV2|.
CASRAAGIHGYTF
TGTGCCAGCAGGGCAGCTGGAATACATGGCTACACCTTC
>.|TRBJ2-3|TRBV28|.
CATTGASTQYF
TGTGCCACCACTGGGGCTAGTACGCAGTATTTT
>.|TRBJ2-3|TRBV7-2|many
CASSQDYMSTDTQYF
TGTGCCAGCAGCCAGGACTACATGAGCACAGATACGCAGTATTTT
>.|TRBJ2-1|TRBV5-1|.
CASSLGRGRGDEQFF
TGCGCCAGCAGTTTAGGCCGAGGAAGGGGCGATGAGCAGTTCTTC
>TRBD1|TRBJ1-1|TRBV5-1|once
CASSLTGGDADTEAFF
TGCGCCAGCAGCTTAACAGGGGGCGATGCGGACACTGAAGCTTTCTTT
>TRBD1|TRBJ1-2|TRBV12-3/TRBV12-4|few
CASSLTRTGTGYGYTF
TGTGCCAGCAGTCTAACGCGGACAGGGACGGGCTATGGCTACACCTTC
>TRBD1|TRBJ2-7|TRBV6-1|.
CASSEVRRDRKYF
TGTGCCAGCAGTGAAGTAAGAAGGGACAGGAAGTACTTC
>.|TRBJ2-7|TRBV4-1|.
CASSLRDTDYEQYF
TGCGCCAGCAGCCTACGGGACACCGACTACGAGCAGTACTTC
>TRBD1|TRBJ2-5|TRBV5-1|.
CASSSDRAFGETQYF
TGCGCCAGCAGCTCGGACAGGGCGTTTGGTGAGACCCAGTACTTC
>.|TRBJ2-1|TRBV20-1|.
CSASRGSIYNEQFF
TGCAGTGCTTCACGGGGGTCTATCTACAATGAGCAGTTCTTC
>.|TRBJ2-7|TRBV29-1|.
CSVVFGVMFDEQYF
TGCAGCGTTGTTTTCGGGGTTATGTTCGACGAGCAGTACTTC
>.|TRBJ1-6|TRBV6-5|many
CASTPNRANSPLHF
TGTGCCAGCACCCCCAACAGGGCGAATTCACCCCTCCACTTT
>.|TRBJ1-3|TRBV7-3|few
CASSVDSGNTIYF
TGTGCCAGCAGCGTCGACTCTGGAAACACCATATATTTT
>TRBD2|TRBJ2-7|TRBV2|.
CASLEVLAGENGEQYF
TGTGCCAGCCTAGAAGTACTAGCGGGAGAAAACGGTGAGCAGTACTTC
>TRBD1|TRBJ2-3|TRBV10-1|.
CATRGQGKTDTQYF
TGCGCCACCAGGGGACAGGGGAAGACAGATACGCAGTATTTT
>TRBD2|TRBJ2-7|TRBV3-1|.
CVSRGTSGTYEQYF
TGTGTCAGCAGGGGGACTAGCGGGACCTACGAGCAGTACTTC
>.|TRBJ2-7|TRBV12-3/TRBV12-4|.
CASSTMLIPPYEQYF
TGTGCCAGCTCCACGATGTTAATCCCCCCCTACGAGCAGTACTTC
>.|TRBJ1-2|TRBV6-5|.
CASSRISTNYGYTF
TGTGCCAGCAGCCGTATTTCTACTAACTATGGCTACACCTTC
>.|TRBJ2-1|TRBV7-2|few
CASRGTTEQFF
TGTGCCAGCCGCGGGACCACTGAGCAGTTCTTC
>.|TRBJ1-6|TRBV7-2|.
CASTSGQGLNAPLHF
TGTGCCAGCACCTCTGGGCAGGGACTTAATGCACCCCTCCACTTT
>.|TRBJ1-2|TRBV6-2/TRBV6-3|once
CASSRDSASNGYTF
TGTGCCAGCAGCAGGGATTCGGCGAGTAATGGCTACACCTTC